The source of this T cell receptor beta chain is a study of CD8+CD57+ T cells in acquired aplastic anemia. Study outcomes and limitations: CD8+ Simpson's diversity showed no significant patient-control difference. Patients and controls shared 25 to 35 CD8+ CDR3 sequences, which appeared highly expressed in patients and within their immunodominant clones.

Patients selected for sequencing had displayed CD8+CD57+ cell expansion by flow cytometry. Patients, without exception, had severe acquired aplastic anemia. Patients were therapy-naive when their blood was sampled. For this clonotype: The antigen is not known.

TCR beta VDJ and CDR3 profiles were obtained from a genomic DNA template. TCRdb used MiXCR to reprocess the reads, holding one entry per CDR3 protein. The table lists approximately 300,000 distinct CDR3 sequences, under 60% of them singletons. Germline CDR1 LNHNV, CDR2 YYDKDF (reference sequence). CDR3 length: 13 amino acids. Trimming pared 3 bases from V and 5 bases from J, leaving 10 bases between. V usage is TRBV15 and J usage is TRBJ2-5; no definite D call. Source material: sorted CD4+, CD8+, or CD8+CD57+ T cells (not recorded which) from PBMCs. The clonotype was recovered from a human donor with aplastic anemia. Here the CDR3 DNA reads TGTGCCACCAGCAGCTTTTCCGGGGAGACCCAGTACTTC. It translates to CATSSFSGETQYF. The full variable domain, in which reference TRBV15 and TRBJ2-5 provide the parts outside the CDR3, is DAMVIQNPRYQVTQFGKPVTLSCSQTLNHNVMYWYQQKSSQAPKLLFHYYDKDFNNEADTPDNFQSRRPNTSFCFLDIRSPGLGDTAMYLCATSSFSGETQYFGPGTRLLVL.